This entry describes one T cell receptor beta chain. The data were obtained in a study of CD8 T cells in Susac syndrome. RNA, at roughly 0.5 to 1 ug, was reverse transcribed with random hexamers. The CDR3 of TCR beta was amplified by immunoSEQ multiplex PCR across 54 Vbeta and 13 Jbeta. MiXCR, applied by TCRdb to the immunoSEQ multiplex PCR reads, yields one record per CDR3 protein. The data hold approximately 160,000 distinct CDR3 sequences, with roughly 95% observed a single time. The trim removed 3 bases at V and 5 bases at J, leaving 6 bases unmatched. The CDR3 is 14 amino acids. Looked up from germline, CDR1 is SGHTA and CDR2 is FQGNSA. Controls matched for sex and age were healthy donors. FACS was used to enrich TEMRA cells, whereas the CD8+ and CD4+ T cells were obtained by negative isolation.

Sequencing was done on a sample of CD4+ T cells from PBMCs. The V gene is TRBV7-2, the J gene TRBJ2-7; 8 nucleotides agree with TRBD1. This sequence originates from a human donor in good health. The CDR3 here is CASSFRTGRNEQYF. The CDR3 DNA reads TGTGCCAGCAGCTTCCGGACAGGGAGGAACGAGCAGTACTTC. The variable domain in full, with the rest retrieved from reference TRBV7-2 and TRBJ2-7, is GAGVSQSPSNKVTEKGKDVELRCDPISGHTALYWYRQSLGQGLEFLIYFQGNSAPDKSGLPSDRFSAERTGGSVSTLTIQRTQQEDSAVYLCASSFRTGRNEQYFGPGTRLTVT.